This entry concerns a single TCR beta chain. What it recognizes is unknown. The PCR made use of 60 Vbeta and 13 Jbeta primers. Repertoires were generated with immunoSEQ multiplex PCR, while TCRdb's copy carries only in-frame clones and drops some. The sample table sets out 130,000 to 150,000 clones. Germline V lookup: CDR1 LGHNA, CDR2 YSLEER. The CDR3 has 16 residues. V was cut by 0 bases and J by 0 bases, with 9 bases left in between. This specimen belongs to a study of cytomegalovirus exposure and HLA in healthy donors. Findings of the study overall: TCR beta chains associated with HLA were, in a later analysis, more clonally expanded than equally common others. Indistinguishable V segments such as TRBV6-2 and TRBV6-3 were excluded.

This TCR came from a male donor in good health and CMV-seronegative. V usage is TRBV4-3 and J usage is TRBJ2-4; D not certain. The sample comprised PBMCs. CDR3 in amino acids: CASSQDARSAKNIQYF. The DNA for the CDR3 is TGCGCCAGCAGCCAAGACGCCAGATCAGCCAAAAACATTCAGTACTTC.